This TCR beta chain was sequenced in a study of blood T cell repertoires in COVID-19. Across the study: Material from acute and convalescent COVID-19 was sourced from the United States, Italy and Spain. PBMCs, B-cell-depleted T cells, or T cells provided the cDNA or gDNA that made up the material.

V was shortened by 2 bases and J by 4 bases, with 17 bases between the two germline ends. The CDR3 consists of 17 residues. Germline CDR1 and CDR2: LNHNV and YYDKDF (reference sequence). Repertoires were generated with immunoSEQ multiplex PCR, while TCRdb's copy carries only in-frame clones and drops some. Of 50,000 or so clones in the sample, 85% to 95% were seen once. Patients from Seattle were sampled longitudinally, starting during active infection. The sample comprised peripheral blood. This receptor was obtained from a man between 60 and 75 years old with COVID-19, enrolled during active disease. The chain joins TRBV15 to TRBJ1-4; no firm D call. CDR3 coding DNA: TGTGCCACCAGCAGACACAGCCGGGGAAGTGATAATGAAAAACTGTTTTTT. It yields the protein CATSRHSRGSDNEKLFF.